This TCR beta chain was captured by sequencing in a study of T cell responses to AZD1222 COVID-19 vaccine. Measured with immunoSEQ multiplex PCR; TCRdb has only the in-frame clones, and not every one. The sample has over 100,000 clones, 70% to 90% seen once; the top ten hold 12%. This specimen was peripheral blood, taken on day 0 of AZD1222 vaccination. The origin of this receptor is an adult in good health.

The CDR3 bases are TGTGCCAGCAGCTTAAAGGAGTACAATGAGCAGTTCTTC. Amino acid sequence: CASSLKEYNEQFF. This chain joins TRBV11-3 and TRBJ2-1; no clear D gene. The CDR3 contains 13 residues. V was pared by 2 bases and J by 4 bases, with 6 bases between. Germline V lookup: CDR1 SGHNT, CDR2 YENEEA.